This is a list of T cell receptor beta chains from one sample in a study of metastatic and nonmetastatic thyroid tumors. TCRdb re-called the PCR reads via MiXCR. Counted here are roughly 72,000 clones, roughly 18% occurring once; the ten biggest clones make up 9.5% to 15%. The sequenced sample was blood. Receptors were obtained from a female donor with papillary thyroid cancer or a benign thyroid nodule (not recorded which). Some clones in this sample may be carry-over from other donors' samples. The CDR3 runs from the conserved cysteine through the conserved F or W. D genes are given only for firm matches. The size field is filled for only some rows; it gives once, few, many or a size class.

d_call j_call cdr3_length v_call clone_size cdr3_nt cdr3_aa
TRBD2 TRBJ2-7 15 TRBV10-3 many TGTGCCATCAGGGGAGCGGGAATGAGATCCTACGAGCAGTACTTC CAIRGAGMRSYEQYF
TRBD2 TRBJ2-5 20 TRBV4-2 few TGTGCCAGCAGCCAAGGGAAAGCGGGAGGGCAGTCGGTGGCAGTAGAGACCCAGTACTTC CASSQGKAGGQSVAVETQYF
TRBD2 TRBJ2-7 16 TRBV3-1 many TGTGCCAGCAGCCAATATCCCGGGACTACCATTTACGAGCAGTACTTC CASSQYPGTTIYEQYF
TRBD1 TRBJ1-4 14 TRBV7-9 many TGTGCCAGCAGCTTAGGGACAGGGGATGAAAAACTGTTTTTT CASSLGTGDEKLFF
TRBD2 TRBJ2-6 20 TRBV12-3/TRBV12-4 - TGTGCCAGCAGTTTTGTGACAGCGGGAGGCTTGGGAGGTGGGGCCAACTTCCTCACTTTC CASSFVTAGGLGGGANFLTF
TRBD2 TRBJ2-1 16 TRBV12-3/TRBV12-4 many TGTGCCAGCAGTTTACTAGCGGGAGTCCCCTACAATGAGCAGTTCTTC CASSLLAGVPYNEQFF
TRBD1 TRBJ1-1 17 TRBV27 medium-sized TGTGCCAGCAGTTTACGATTGGCCGACAGGGGGGTTACTGAAGCTTTCTTT CASSLRLADRGVTEAFF
- TRBJ2-2 14 TRBV20-1 - TGCAGTGCTGTATGGGGGAGGTCTACCGGGGAGCTGTTTTTT CSAVWGRSTGELFF
TRBD1 TRBJ2-3 14 TRBV6-6 few TGTGCCAGCAGTTACAACAGGGGCCCAGATACGCAGTATTTT CASSYNRGPDTQYF
TRBD1 TRBJ1-1 14 TRBV19 few TGTGCCAGTAGGGACAGGGGGAAGAACACTGAAGCTTTCTTT CASRDRGKNTEAFF
TRBD2 TRBJ2-5 15 TRBV12-3/TRBV12-4 many TGTGCCAGCAGTTCCGAGCGGGAGGGCCTGGAGACCCAGTACTTC CASSSEREGLETQYF
TRBD1 TRBJ2-7 13 TRBV12-3/TRBV12-4 few TGTGCCAGCAGTGGGACAGAGATAGGCGAGCAGTACTTC CASSGTEIGEQYF
- TRBJ1-4 15 TRBV15 many TGTGCCACCAGCCGTCGGGGGTCGACTAATGAAAAACTGTTTTTT CATSRRGSTNEKLFF
TRBD2 TRBJ2-1 14 TRBV30 - TGTGCCTGGAGTGTTCTAGCGGGAGTGAATGAGCAGTTCTTC CAWSVLAGVNEQFF
- TRBJ2-3 17 TRBV14 - TGTGCCAGCAGCCCGGACGTGTCTGGTACTAGCACAGATACGCAGTATTTT CASSPDVSGTSTDTQYF
- TRBJ2-1 15 TRBV20-1 many TGCAGTGCCCATCCGTCACTTAGTACGTACAATGAGCAGTTCTTC CSAHPSLSTYNEQFF
- TRBJ1-1 16 TRBV15 few TGTGCCACCAGCAGAGAAAGGAGACGGGGAAACACTGAAGCTTTCTTT CATSRERRRGNTEAFF
TRBD1 TRBJ2-7 15 TRBV20-1 many TGCAGTGCTAGGGGCGGACAGGGTAACCCCTACGAGCAGTACTTC CSARGGQGNPYEQYF
- TRBJ1-6 16 TRBV6-2/TRBV6-3 few TGTGCCAGCAGTTACTCGACAGGACATCATAATTCACCCCTCCACTTT CASSYSTGHHNSPLHF
TRBD1 TRBJ2-1 13 TRBV27 many TGTGCCAGCAGGAGGGACAGTTCCAATGAGCAGTTCTTC CASRRDSSNEQFF